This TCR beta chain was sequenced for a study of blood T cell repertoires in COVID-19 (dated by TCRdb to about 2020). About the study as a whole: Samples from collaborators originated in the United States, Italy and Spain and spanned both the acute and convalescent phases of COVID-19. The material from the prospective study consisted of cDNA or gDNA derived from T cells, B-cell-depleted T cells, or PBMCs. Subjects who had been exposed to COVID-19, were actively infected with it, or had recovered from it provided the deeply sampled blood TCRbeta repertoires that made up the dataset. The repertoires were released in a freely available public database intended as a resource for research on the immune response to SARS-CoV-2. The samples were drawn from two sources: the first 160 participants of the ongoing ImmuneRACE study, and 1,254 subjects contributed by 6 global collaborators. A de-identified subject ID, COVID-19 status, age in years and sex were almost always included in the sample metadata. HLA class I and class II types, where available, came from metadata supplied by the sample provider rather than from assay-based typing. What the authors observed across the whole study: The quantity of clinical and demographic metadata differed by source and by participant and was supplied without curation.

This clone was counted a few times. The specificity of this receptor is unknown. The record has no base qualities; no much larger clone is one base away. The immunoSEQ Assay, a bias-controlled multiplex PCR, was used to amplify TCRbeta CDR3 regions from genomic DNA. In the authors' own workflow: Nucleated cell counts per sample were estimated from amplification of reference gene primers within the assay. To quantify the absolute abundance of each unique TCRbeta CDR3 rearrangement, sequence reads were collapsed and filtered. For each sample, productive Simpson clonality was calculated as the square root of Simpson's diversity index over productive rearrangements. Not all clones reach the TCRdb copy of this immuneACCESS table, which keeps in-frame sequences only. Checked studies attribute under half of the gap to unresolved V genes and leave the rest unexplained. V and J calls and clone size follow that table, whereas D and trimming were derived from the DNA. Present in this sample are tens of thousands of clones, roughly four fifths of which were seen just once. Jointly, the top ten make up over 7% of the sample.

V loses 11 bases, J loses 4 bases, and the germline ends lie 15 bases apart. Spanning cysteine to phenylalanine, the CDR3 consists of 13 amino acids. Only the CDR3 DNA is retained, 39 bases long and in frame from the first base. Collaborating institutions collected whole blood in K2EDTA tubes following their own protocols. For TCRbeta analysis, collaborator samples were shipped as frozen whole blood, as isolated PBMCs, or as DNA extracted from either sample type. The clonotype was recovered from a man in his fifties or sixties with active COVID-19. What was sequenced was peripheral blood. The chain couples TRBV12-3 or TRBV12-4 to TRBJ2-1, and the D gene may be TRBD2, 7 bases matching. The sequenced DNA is TGTGCCTCACACGGGGGGCGTTACAATGAGCAGTTCTTC. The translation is CASHGGRYNEQFF.